These 3 T cell receptor beta chains share one sample of origin, sequenced in a study of T-cell reconstitution after alpha-beta-depleted transplantation in children (dated by TCRdb to about 2016). In the paper's terms, the treatment or condition label means: allogeneic hematopoietic cell transplantation with graft depleted of TCRalphabeta T cells and CD19 B cells. The method was PCR. The data were produced on an Illumina HiSeq 2500. TCR libraries were prepared with molecular barcoding, using unique molecular identifiers to normalize TCRbeta repertoire quantification. The raw public data were reprocessed by TCRdb itself: fastp quality trimming at Q25, MiXCR clonotype calling, in-frame beta chains only. Identical CDR3 proteins give one entry, which carries the most common genes and DNA. For this sample there are about 400,000 distinct CDR3 sequences; around 15% appear just once. Jointly, the top ten make up 25% to 35% of the sample.

The source was PBMCs, mostly from graft donor cells, collected 360 days after TCRalphabeta/CD19-depleted stem cell transplant. These receptors originate from a boy in the first two years of life who had a stem cell transplant for Wiskott-Aldrich syndrome, so the T cells may come from the graft donor.

This clonotype occurred a few times. CDR3: CASRFTSGTSYEQYF. CDR3 nucleotide sequence: TGTGCCAGCAGGTTTACTAGCGGGACCTCCTACGAGCAGTACTTC. The rearrangement uses TRBV7-2 and TRBJ2-7, with TRBD2 matching 10 bases. Germline CDR1 is SGHTA and CDR2 is FQGNSA. The CDR3 is made up of 15 amino acids. J was trimmed by 0 bases and V by 6 bases; bases with no gene match: 5.

V gene TRBV18 combines with J gene TRBJ1-2; D might be TRBD1 (5 bases). Germline CDR1 KGHSH, CDR2 LQKENI. Trimming took 6 bases from V and 1 from J, leaving 15 bases between them. This CDR3 spans 15 amino acids. CDR3 in DNA: TGTGCCAGCTCGTCGGTTTGGGGGGTTAACTATGGCTACACCTTC. Protein sequence: CASSSVWGVNYGYTF.

This clonotype came up a few times. This rearrangement joins TRBV6-1 to TRBJ2-3; TRBD1 might be the D (5 bases). Trimming shortened V by 5 bases and J by 4 bases, and 19 bases separated the two germline ends. The V gene's germline CDR1 is MNHNS and CDR2 SASEGT. This CDR3 spans 16 amino acids. The CDR3 region is CASSPRQGWPPDTQYF. The CDR3 DNA reads as TGTGCCAGCAGTCCCAGGCAGGGTTGGCCGCCAGATACGCAGTATTTT.